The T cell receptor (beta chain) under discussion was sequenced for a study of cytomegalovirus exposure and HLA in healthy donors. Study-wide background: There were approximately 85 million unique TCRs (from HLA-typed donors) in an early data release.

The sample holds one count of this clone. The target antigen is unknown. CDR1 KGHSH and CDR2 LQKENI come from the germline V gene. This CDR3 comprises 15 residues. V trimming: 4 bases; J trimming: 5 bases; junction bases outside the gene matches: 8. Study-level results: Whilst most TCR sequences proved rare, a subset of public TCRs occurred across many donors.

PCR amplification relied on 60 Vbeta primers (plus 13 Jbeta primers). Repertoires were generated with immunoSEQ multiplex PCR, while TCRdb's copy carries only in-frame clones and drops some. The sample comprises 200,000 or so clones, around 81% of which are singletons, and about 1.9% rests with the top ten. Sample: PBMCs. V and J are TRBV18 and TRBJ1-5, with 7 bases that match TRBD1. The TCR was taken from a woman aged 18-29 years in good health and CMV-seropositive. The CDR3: CASSQDGQAHQPQHF. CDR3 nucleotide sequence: TGTGCCAGCTCACAAGACGGACAGGCCCATCAGCCCCAGCATTTT. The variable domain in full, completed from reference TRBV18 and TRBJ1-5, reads NAGVMQNPRHLVRRRGQEARLRCSPMKGHSHVYWYRQLPEEGLKFMVYLQKENIIDESGMPKERFSAEFPKEGPSILRIQQVVRGDSAAYFCASSQDGQAHQPQHFGDGTRLSIL.